Below, one T cell receptor (beta chain) is given with its context. Its matching antigen is unknown. With 60 Vbeta and 13 Jbeta primers, the PCR was carried out. Using immunoSEQ multiplex PCR, the repertoire was profiled, and TCRdb retains in-frame clones only, with some absent. The table lists 150,000 to 250,000 clones, 70% to 85% of them singletons, with nearly 4.5% in the top ten. These data are taken from a study of cytomegalovirus exposure and HLA in healthy donors. Study-wide points: Further analysis, carried out later, found HLA-associated TCR beta chains more clonally expanded than equally common other chains. On later analysis, the bulk of CMV-associated TCR beta chains appeared to be HLA-restricted. The study flagged approximately 180 TCR beta chains as cytomegalovirus-associated.

Germline CDR1 reads MGHRA; CDR2 reads YSYEKL. With 2 bases removed from V and 3 bases from J, the gap between germline ends came to 14 bases. The CDR3 consists of 15 residues. The rearrangement links TRBV4-1 to TRBJ2-7; D uncertain. The sequenced sample was PBMCs. This TCR derives from a woman in her 30s in good health and CMV-seropositive. The CDR3 protein is CASSQPTHKVYEQYF. The CDR3 coding sequence is TGCGCCAGCAGCCAACCGACTCATAAAGTCTACGAGCAGTACTTC.